This T cell receptor beta chain was identified during a study of CD8 T cells in ankylosing spondylitis (dated by TCRdb to the late 2010s). Background on the whole study: The study profiled T cell receptor beta repertoires in healthy donors and ankylosing spondylitis patients to find disease-linked TCR variants. Peripheral blood was sampled, and synovial fluid was additionally collected from ankylosing spondylitis patients. The full study cohort was made up of 25 to 30 ankylosing spondylitis patients and 95 to 130 healthy donors. The paper as a whole reports these results and caveats: The disease-linked clones were reported as significantly enriched in matched synovial fluid samples from ankylosing spondylitis patients. A TCR beta motif of eight highly homologous amino acid variants appeared characteristic of blood from ankylosing spondylitis patients. Some motif variants had previously been reported in the synovial fluid and blood of reactive arthritis patients, which suggests shared mechanisms of disease initiation. A CD8+ phenotype was shown by the disease-linked clones, which were found at relatively low frequencies in peripheral blood.

Germline trimming: 5 bases from V, 0 bases from J; junction bases outside gene matches: 4. The CDR3 measures 15 amino acids from cysteine to phenylalanine. The sequence is cut down to CDR3 DNA, 45 bases in frame from base 1. CDR1 and CDR2, per the germline V gene (reference sequence), are SEHNR and FQNEAQ. This clonotype came up many times. No cognate antigen has been identified for it. No qualities accompany the bases; no much larger clone lies one base away. The instrument was an Illumina HiSeq 2500. Quantitative 5'-RACE with molecular barcodes was the method used to prepare the TCR beta libraries. The study's own analysis went as follows. Disease-linked TCR variants were identified with a new computational method built on a probabilistic model of VDJ rearrangement. The public reads were run again by TCRdb, first through fastp at Q25 and then through MiXCR, and only productive beta chains were kept. Rows are combined by CDR3 protein, so each entry shows the most common genes and DNA. The V and J calls shown here were made by TCRdb, not taken from the authors' results. The sample contains about 160,000 distinct CDR3 sequences, 9.8% of them found a single time. Over 12% of the sample belongs to the ten largest clones.

Recombination joined TRBV7-9 with TRBJ2-1, with 7 middle bases fitting TRBD1. Specimen: blood, either unsorted or a sorted T cell fraction (not recorded which). The clonotype comes from a female donor with ankylosing spondylitis or in good health (not recorded which). The CDR3 has the sequence CASSPPGGSYNEQFF. The nucleotide sequence reads TGTGCCAGCAGCCCTCCAGGGGGCTCCTACAATGAGCAGTTCTTC.